The 15 T cell receptor beta chains below all came from one sample that was sequenced in a study of identical twins. TCRdb used MiXCR to reprocess the 5' RACE reads, holding one entry per CDR3 protein. Of 200,000 to 300,000 distinct CDR3 sequences in the sample, about 10% were seen once. Sequenced: memory T cells sorted from blood. The receptors originated from a man in his fifties or sixties in good health.

This clonotype appeared many times. This sequence joins TRBV6-2 or TRBV6-3 and TRBJ1-5; D unclear. The germline V and J ends were trimmed by 11 bases and 5 bases, with 31 bases remaining between them. Germline assignment: CDR1 MNHEY and CDR2 SVGEGT. The CDR3 consists of 18 residues. CDR3 sequence: CAGPSRTAIPPRDQPQHF. The CDR3 DNA is TGTGCCGGGCCCTCCCGGACGGCGATCCCTCCTCGGGATCAGCCCCAGCATTTT.

Many counts were recorded for this clonotype. The chain joins TRBV5-1 to TRBJ2-1; D gene ambiguous. Germline CDR1 is SGHRS and CDR2 is YFSETQ. The CDR3 spans 12 residues. V was cut by 0 bases and J by 8 bases, with 6 bases left in between. The DNA of the CDR3 is TGCGCCAGCAGCTTGGATCAGTATGAGCAGTTCTTC. This sequence encodes CASSLDQYEQFF.

The chain combines TRBV20-1 with TRBJ2-4; possible D gene TRBD1, 5 bases. CDR3 length: 16 residues. The V and J ends lost 6 bases and 0 bases respectively, with 18 bases between them. Germline lookup yields CDR1 DFQATT and CDR2 SNEGSKA (reference sequence). The CDR3 reads CSADRITELAKNIQYF. CDR3 DNA sequence: TGCAGTGCCGACAGAATTACAGAGCTAGCCAAAAACATTCAGTACTTC.

The rearrangement links TRBV7-2 to TRBJ2-1; TRBD2 aligns across 9 bases. From germline, CDR1 is SGHTA and CDR2 FQGNSA. With V trimmed by 7 bases and J by 5 bases, 15 bases remained unmatched. The CDR3 runs to 17 residues. The CDR3 DNA follows: TGTGCCAGCATCCCGCAACCGGGACTAGCTGGGCACAATGAGCAGTTCTTC. This gives the protein CASIPQPGLAGHNEQFF.

As regards this clonotype: The junction departs from germline at one end; a sequencing error may be responsible. The chain has TRBV28 and TRBJ2-3, with D unresolved. Germline V gene lookup returns CDR1 MDHEN and CDR2 SYDVKM. CDR3 length: 12 amino acids. The chain's CDR3 is CASSLIPDTQFF. The CDR3 DNA sequence: TGTGCCAGCAGTTTAATCCCAGATACGCAGTTTTTT.

As to this clonotype: It may be a read error: a sequence one base away is much more abundant. This chain uses TRBV28 with TRBJ2-5; 12 bases align to TRBD2. The CDR3 sequence is 14 residues long. The V gene's germline CDR1 is MDHEN and CDR2 SYDVKM. Germline trimming cut 10 bases from V and 1 base from J; bases unmatched to any gene: 4. In nucleotides, the CDR3 is TGTGCCACCGGACTAGCGGGATGCCAAGAGACCCAGTACTTC. This gives the protein CATGLAGCQETQYF. The full variable domain, in which reference TRBV28 and TRBJ2-5 provide the parts outside the CDR3, is DVKVTQSSRYLVKRTGEKVFLECVQDMDHENMFWYRQDPGLGLRLIYFSYDVKMKEKGDIPEGYSVSREKKERFSLILESASTNQTSMYLCATGLAGCQETQYFGPGTRLLVL.

This chain joins TRBV20-1 and TRBJ2-1, with TRBD2 identical over 9 bases. V was pared by 2 bases and J by 8 bases, with 16 bases of the junction left unmatched. Germline V gives CDR1 DFQATT, CDR2 SNEGSKA (reference sequence). The CDR3 length is 17 residues. Here the CDR3 reads CSARPPAGTSFIDEQFF. DNA for the CDR3: TGCAGTGCTAGACCACCTGCCGGGACTAGCTTTATAGATGAGCAGTTCTTC.

The sample holds many counts of this clonotype. This CDR3 reads CASSSSGGTDTQYF. In nucleotides, the CDR3 is TGCGCCAGCAGTAGTAGCGGGGGCACAGATACGCAGTATTTT. The chain joins TRBV10-1 to TRBJ2-3; 8 bases map to TRBD2. V lost 5 bases and J lost 1; bases outside the gene matches: 2. The CDR3 spans 14 residues. Germline V gene data show CDR1 as WNHNN and CDR2 as SYGVQD (reference sequence).

This clonotype was counted many times. J is TRBJ2-7 and V is TRBV20-1; D is unresolved. Trimming removed 6 bases at V and 0 bases at J, with 12 bases between. The CDR3 consists of 13 residues. CDR1 is DFQATT and CDR2 is SNEGSKA in the germline V gene (reference sequence). The CDR3 DNA reads TGCAGTGCCCTTGGACCGAGCTCCTACGAGCAGTACTTC. Encoded protein: CSALGPSSYEQYF.

In its sample, this clonotype was seen many times. This chain uses TRBV7-8 with TRBJ2-7; 12 nucleotides align to TRBD2. With 5 bases clipped from V and 4 bases from J, the junction kept 9 bases outside the gene matches. The CDR3 is 16 residues long. Germline CDR1 reads SGHVS; CDR2 reads FQNEAQ. CDR3 protein: CASSRTSSGRGYEQYF. The CDR3, as DNA: TGTGCCAGCAGCCGAACATCTAGCGGGAGGGGATACGAGCAGTACTTC.

In this sample, this clonotype turned up many times. This chain uses TRBV18 with TRBJ2-1; D perhaps matches TRBD2 (7 bases). This CDR3 is 18 amino acids long. Deletions cut 6 bases from V and 1 base from J, with 22 bases between. Germline V gene sequence: CDR1 KGHSH, CDR2 LQKENI. The chain's CDR3 is CASSDPTSAQGSYNEQFF. The CDR3 DNA sequence: TGTGCCAGCTCCGACCCTACTAGCGCCCAGGGGTCCTACAATGAGCAGTTCTTC.

This clonotype appeared many times. The chain is built from TRBV7-2 and TRBJ2-2; tentatively, D is TRBD1 or TRBD2 (6 bases each). The CDR3 spans 16 residues. Germline assignment: CDR1 SGHTA and CDR2 FQGNSA. Trimming stripped 0 bases from V and 4 bases from J, with 12 bases between. The CDR3 here is CASSLAQGRSTGELFF. The CDR3 nucleotides are TGTGCCAGCAGCTTAGCGCAGGGGAGGAGCACCGGGGAGCTGTTTTTT.

The sample holds many counts of this clonotype. The chain joins TRBV7-9 to TRBJ2-3; a weak D match, TRBD2 (5 bases). V lost 7 bases and J lost 3, with 17 bases in between. CDR1 is SEHNR, CDR2 FQNEAQ, per germline (reference sequence). The length of the CDR3 is 15 residues. CDR3 DNA: TGTGCCAGCACCAACGCTGCTGAGGGAACAGATACGCAGTATTTT. Amino acid sequence: CASTNAAEGTDTQYF.

This clonotype appeared a few times. The rearrangement joins TRBV5-1 to TRBJ2-7; TRBD1 aligns across 9 bases. The CDR3 spans 15 residues. After removal of 4 bases from V and 6 bases from J, the junction contained 11 bases not matched to a gene. Germline assignment: CDR1 SGHRS and CDR2 YFSETQ. CDR3: CASSPGGTGSGEQYF. CDR3 DNA: TGCGCCAGCAGCCCGGGTGGGACAGGGAGTGGCGAGCAGTACTTC.

In this sample, this clonotype turned up many times. The chain combines TRBV20-1 with TRBJ2-2; TRBD1 matches 8 bases. Germline V gene data show CDR1 as DFQATT and CDR2 as SNEGSKA (reference sequence). There are 14 residues in the CDR3. Losses at the gene ends were 2 bases for V and 5 bases for J; bases not matched to a gene: 4. CDR3 residues: CSARTRGPTGELFF. The CDR3 DNA reads as TGCAGTGCTAGAACCAGGGGGCCAACCGGGGAGCTGTTTTTT.